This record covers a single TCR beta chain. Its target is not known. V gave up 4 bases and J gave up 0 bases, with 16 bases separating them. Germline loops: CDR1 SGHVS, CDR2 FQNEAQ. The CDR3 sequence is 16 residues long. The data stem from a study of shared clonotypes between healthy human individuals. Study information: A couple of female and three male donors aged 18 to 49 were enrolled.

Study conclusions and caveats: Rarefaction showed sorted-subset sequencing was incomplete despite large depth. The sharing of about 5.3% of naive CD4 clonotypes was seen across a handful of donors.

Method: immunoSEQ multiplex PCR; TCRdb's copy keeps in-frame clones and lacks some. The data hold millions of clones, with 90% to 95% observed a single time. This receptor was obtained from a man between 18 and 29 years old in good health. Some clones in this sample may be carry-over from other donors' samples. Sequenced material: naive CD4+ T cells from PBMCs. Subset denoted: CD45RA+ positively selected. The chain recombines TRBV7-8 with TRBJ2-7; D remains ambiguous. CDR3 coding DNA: TGTGCCAGCAGCTCCTCGTTGGCTACTGTCTCCTACGAGCAGTACTTC. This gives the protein CASSSSLATVSYEQYF.